This TCR beta chain is from a study of technical replicates of blood from a few donors. V dropped 2 bases and J dropped 4; count of bases not matched to a gene: 4. CDR3 length equals 14 residues. This table comes from immunoSEQ multiplex PCR, and its TCRdb copy is limited to in-frame clones, with some not included. The sample lists roughly 15,000 clones; about 89% were seen once. The TCR comes from a human donor in good health. Sequenced material: PBMCs. V and J are TRBV23-1 and TRBJ2-7, with 8 positions matching TRBD2. TRBV23-1 belongs to the ORF category, with a function that is uncertain. The CDR3 nucleotides read TGCGCCAGCAGTCAACCGACTAGCGAGTACGAGCAGTACTTC. Its protein is CASSQPTSEYEQYF.